Sequencing of this T cell receptor beta chain was carried out in a study of post-analysis software for immune sequencing data (dated by TCRdb to about 2015). With regard to the full study: The recorded disease courses included relapsing-remitting, secondary progressive and progressive-relapsing multiple sclerosis, and some patients had no subtype annotation. A subset of samples was prepared in parallel using single-end sample barcoding, then pooled and co-amplified after Illumina adapter ligation. The patient repertoires were compared against 11 previously published healthy control repertoires obtained from donors aged roughly 6 to 28 years.

The full study reports these points: Strong co-clustering of samples prepared in the same batch was shown by direct clustering with F measure, prompting a batch-effect correction. Multiple sclerosis patients had significantly lower normalized Chao1 diversity than controls, a result that suggests substantial peripheral T-cell clonal expansion. The control group was slightly older than the multiple sclerosis patient group. Four or five TRBV segments, including TRBV5-6, TRBV5-1 and TRBV20-1, were significantly more frequent in patients than controls.

The germline V gene gives CDR1 as SNHLY and CDR2 as FYNNEI. The CDR3 runs 11 residues from the cysteine to the phenylalanine. The read is trimmed to its CDR3 DNA, 33 bases read in frame from base 1. As for this clonotype: The antigen it binds to is not known. No base-level quality is on record; no much larger clone is a single base apart.

Libraries came from PCR. Sequenced on an Illumina HiSeq 2500. To reduce PCR and sequencing biases, unique molecular identifiers were built into the TCR beta cDNA libraries. Roughly 0.5 million cDNA molecules were obtained per 1 to 10 million input T cells, so each molecule approximated one T cell. Patient libraries were prepared and sequenced with the same protocol used for the earlier healthy control dataset. Within a given batch, samples were prepared together, multiplexed and sequenced on the same HiSeq lane. On the authors' methods: MIGEC was used to process the raw barcoded reads, and molecular identifier groups with only a single read were discarded before consensus assembly and CDR3 extraction. VDJtools was used for post-analysis of the clonotype tables, and diversity was normalized by down-sampling every dataset to the size of the smallest sample. To correct batch-related cross-sample contamination, repertoire overlap clustering matched CDR3 amino acid sequences but not nucleotide sequences. Clones were called with MiXCR by TCRdb after fastp trimmed the public reads at Q25, and only in-frame beta chains were retained. CDR3 protein sequences are deduplicated, and each keeps its most common genes and DNA. The V and J calls and clone size come from TCRdb's table, not from the authors' own analysis. A total of about 810,000 distinct CDR3 sequences appear in this sample, about 57% of them only once. Approximately 4.2% of the sample is in the top ten clones.

To demonstrate the VDJtools post-analysis software, the study profiled TCR beta repertoires from the peripheral blood of approximately twelve young patients with multiple sclerosis. The patients with multiple sclerosis were children and adolescents between 6 and 15 years of age. This clonotype was obtained from a girl under 18 with multiple sclerosis. What was sequenced was blood. The V and J segments used are TRBV2 and TRBJ2-1; there is no confident call for the D gene. The CDR3 reads as follows: CGIRWGNEQFF. The nucleotides are TGTGGGATACGCTGGGGAAATGAGCAGTTCTTC. Extended through the reference TRBV2 and TRBJ2-1 proteins, this CDR3 yields the full variable domain: EPEVTQTPSHQVTQMGQEVILRCVPISNHLYFYWYRQILGQKVEFLVSFYNNEISEKSEIFDDQFSVERPDGSNFTLKIRSTKLEDSAMYFCGIRWGNEQFFGPGTRLTVL.